The 25 T cell receptor beta chains in this list originate from one sample, sequenced in a study of vaccination and CD4 T cells after COVID-19. What these receptors recognize is not known. Treatment described: approximately nine-day PBMC culture with coronavirus spike peptide pools or control peptides (ViraFEST assay). The Oncomine TCR Beta short-read assay was applied to DNA of cultured CD4+ T cells. TCRdb ran MiXCR on the PCR reads and lists one entry per CDR3 protein. The table has some 15,000 distinct CDR3 sequences, about 30% seen once; the top ten hold roughly a sixth. The sample consisted of cultured CD4+ T cells from blood. Every receptor here comes from a human donor with COVID-19.

J is TRBJ2-5 and V is TRBV2; D gene uncertain. Deletions cut 7 bases from V and 7 bases from J, with 7 bases between. This CDR3 is built from 10 residues. CDR1 and CDR2 from the germline V gene are SNHLY and FYNNEI. CDR3 nucleotides: TGTGCCAGCAAAGGGATGACCCAGTACTTC. Translating it yields CASKGMTQYF.

This clonotype was picked up a small number of times. This chain connects TRBV6-5 to TRBJ2-3, with 9 positions matching TRBD1. The V segment lost 0 bases and the J segment 1 base; nucleotides outside the gene matches: 5. Germline V lookup: CDR1 MNHEY, CDR2 SVGAGI. This CDR3 has 17 residues. CDR3 sequence (DNA): TGTGCCAGCAGTTACTCGAGTGGGACAGGGCGCACAGATACGCAGTATTTT. Translated, it gives CASSYSSGTGRTDTQYF.

The chain links TRBV10-3 to TRBJ2-1; 7 nucleotides align to TRBD2. Trimming cost V 2 bases and J 6 bases; bases outside gene matches: 7. Germline CDR1 ENHRY, CDR2 SYGVKD. The CDR3 covers 15 residues. CDR3 DNA sequence: TGTGCCATCAGTGAGACGGAGGCTAGCGGCAATGAGCAGTTCTTC. Amino acids: CAISETEASGNEQFF.

The chain couples TRBV5-8 to TRBJ2-5, with D maybe TRBD1 (5 bases). Deletions cut 7 bases from V and 5 bases from J, with 12 bases between. Per germline, CDR1 SGHTS and CDR2 YDEGEE. CDR3 length: 12 residues. The CDR3 coding sequence is TGTGCCAGCGCCAGGGTGCGGGAGACCCAGTACTTC. It encodes CASARVRETQYF.

This clonotype was observed a few times. The chain carries TRBV20-1 and TRBJ1-2, with 9 bases aligning to TRBD1. Germline assignment: CDR1 DFQATT and CDR2 SNEGSKA (reference sequence). J gave up 5 bases and V 0 bases, and 4 bases lay outside the gene matches. The CDR3 extends over 14 amino acids. CDR3 coding DNA: TGCAGTGCTAGAGATTTAGGACAGGGGTATGGCTACACCTTC. This encodes CSARDLGQGYGYTF.

A few counts support this clonotype. The V call is TRBV25-1, the J call TRBJ1-1; TRBD1 agrees at 8 bases. CDR3 length equals 16 residues. V was clipped by 6 bases and J by 1 base; unmatched bases: 10. Germline loops: CDR1 MGHDK, CDR2 SYGVNS. CDR3 coding DNA: TGTGCCAGCAGGCTGACAGGGGCAGGTGGGAACACTGAAGCTTTCTTT. Its protein product is CASRLTGAGGNTEAFF.

This clonotype was detected only a few times. V gene TRBV20-1 combines with J gene TRBJ1-1; a weak D match, TRBD1 (6 bases). V was trimmed by 6 bases and J by 1 base, leaving 18 bases between them. Germline-derived CDR1 and CDR2 are DFQATT and SNEGSKA (reference sequence). This CDR3 has 15 residues. The CDR3 loop reads CSARRGGAPNTEAFF. The CDR3 nucleotides read TGCAGTGCCAGAAGGGGGGGGGCACCGAACACTGAAGCTTTCTTT.

The chain is built from TRBV10-1 and TRBJ1-1; TRBD1 matches 11 bases. J lost 4 bases, V lost 8 bases, and 3 bases had no gene match. CDR1 and CDR2 (germline): WNHNN, SYGVQD (reference sequence). The CDR3 has 13 amino acids. The CDR3 here is CASAGTGGTEAFF. CDR3 in DNA: TGCGCCAGCGCCGGGACAGGGGGCACTGAAGCTTTCTTT.

V gene TRBV27 combines with J gene TRBJ1-1; TRBD1 matches at 8 bases. In germline, CDR1 is MNHEY, CDR2 SMNVEV (reference sequence). V lost 6 bases and J lost 2; bases outside the gene matches: 5. The CDR3 extends over 14 amino acids. CDR3 sequence (DNA): TGTGCCAGCAGCAAAGACAGGGGCAACACTGAAGCTTTCTTT. It yields the protein CASSKDRGNTEAFF.

This clonotype was counted once. This rearrangement joins TRBV5-1 to TRBJ2-7; perhaps TRBD1 as D (7 bases). The V end lost 6 bases, the J end lost 0 bases, and 16 bases lay between the germline ends. The germline V gene has CDR1 SGHRS and CDR2 YFSETQ. This CDR3 is 15 amino acids long. Here the CDR3 DNA reads TGCGCCAGCACCCCGGAGGGGGCCTCCTCCTACGAGCAGTACTTC. Encoded protein: CASTPEGASSYEQYF. The variable domain in full, completed from reference TRBV5-1 and TRBJ2-7, reads KAGVTQTPRYLIKTRGQQVTLSCSPISGHRSVSWYQQTPGQGLQFLFEYFSETQRNKGNFPGRFSGRQFSNSRSEMNVSTLELGDSALYLCASTPEGASSYEQYFGPGTRLTVT.

This clonotype was detected only a few times. The chain joins TRBV6-1 to TRBJ2-7, with 8 bases identical to TRBD1. The junction had 7 bases not matched to a gene; V was cut back by 6 bases and J by 3 bases. The CDR3 totals 14 residues. Per germline, CDR1 MNHNS and CDR2 SASEGT. This chain's CDR3 is CASSPGQDRYEQYF. CDR3 sequence (DNA): TGTGCCAGCAGCCCGGGACAGGACCGCTACGAGCAGTACTTC.

This clonotype was detected only once. V and J are TRBV12-3 or TRBV12-4 and TRBJ2-4; 8 positions agree with TRBD1. The CDR3 spans 15 residues. J was trimmed by 3 bases and V by 7 bases; bases with no gene match: 8. The CDR3 is CASIRGRYDKNIQYF. The CDR3 nucleotides read TGTGCCAGCATCAGGGGGCGGTATGACAAAAACATTCAGTACTTC.

This clonotype has a handful of counts. The chain recombines TRBV10-1 with TRBJ2-5; TRBD1 matches at 7 bases. V gave up 3 bases and J gave up 0 bases; unmatched junction bases: 7. From germline, CDR1 is WNHNN and CDR2 SYGVQD (reference sequence). The CDR3 is 16 residues long. CDR3 protein: CASSDFAQGNQETQYF. The CDR3 region has the DNA TGCGCCAGCAGTGACTTCGCACAGGGGAACCAAGAGACCCAGTACTTC.

V gene TRBV4-1 combines with J gene TRBJ2-2; TRBD1 or TRBD2 may be the D gene (5 bases each). Germline V CDR1 and CDR2: MGHRA, YSYEKL. V was pared by 1 base and J by 6 bases, with 12 bases between. The CDR3 totals 15 residues. In DNA form, the CDR3 reads TGCGCCAGCAGCCAAGTCGGGACCCCCCCCGGGGAGCTGTTTTTT. Amino acids: CASSQVGTPPGELFF.

This clonotype was counted a few times. This sequence joins TRBV6-1 and TRBJ1-1, with unresolved D. This CDR3 is 11 amino acids long. V was pared by 7 bases and J by 5 bases, with 8 bases between. CDR1 is MNHNS and CDR2 is SASEGT in the germline V gene. The CDR3 coding sequence is TGTGCCAGCACCAGAGGGACTGAAGCTTTCTTT. It codes for CASTRGTEAFF.

V and J are TRBV27 and TRBJ2-3; possible D gene TRBD2, 7 bases. Trimming shortened V by 3 bases and J by 4 bases, and 11 bases separated the two germline ends. This CDR3 spans 14 amino acids. Germline V gene sequence: CDR1 MNHEY, CDR2 SMNVEV (reference sequence). The CDR3, as DNA: TGTGCCAGCAGTTTGGGGGGGCCCGCAGATACGCAGTATTTT. This translates into CASSLGGPADTQYF.

This clonotype was counted only a few times. The V and J genes are TRBV6-2 or TRBV6-3 and TRBJ2-7; 9 bases agree with TRBD1. This CDR3 region has 15 residues. V dropped 6 bases and J dropped 3; count of bases not matched to a gene: 9. Per germline, CDR1 MNHEY and CDR2 SVGEGT. The CDR3 loop reads CASRITGTGYYEQYF. The CDR3 DNA sequence: TGTGCCAGCAGAATAACCGGGACAGGGTACTACGAGCAGTACTTC.

The chain combines TRBV29-1 with TRBJ2-1; D ambiguous. The V gene lost 4 bases and the J gene lost 10 bases, with 11 bases spanning the gap. There are 11 residues in the CDR3. In germline, CDR1 is SQVTM, CDR2 ANQGSEA. CDR3 nucleotide sequence: TGCAGCGTTGCCCCGGGCCCCGAGCAGTTCTTC. Its translation is CSVAPGPEQFF.

The genes are TRBV30 and TRBJ2-3; D may be TRBD1 or TRBD2 (6 bases each). V was clipped by 3 bases and J by 1 base, with 14 bases between them. This CDR3 has 15 residues. Germline V gene lookup returns CDR1 GTSNPN and CDR2 SVGIG (reference sequence). The chain's CDR3 is CAWRGSGAGTDTQYF. CDR3 bases: TGTGCCTGGAGAGGCTCGGGGGCGGGCACAGATACGCAGTATTTT.

J is TRBJ1-2 and V is TRBV20-1; D is undetermined. The germline CDR1 and CDR2 sequences are DFQATT and SNEGSKA (reference sequence). V was cut by 6 bases and J by 2 bases, with 7 bases left in between. The length of the CDR3 is 11 residues. CDR3 nucleotide sequence: TGCAGTGCGGTCAGGAACTATGGCTACACCTTC. Residues: CSAVRNYGYTF.

This sequence joins TRBV7-2 and TRBJ2-1; 9 nucleotides match TRBD2. The trim removed 2 bases at V and 0 bases at J, leaving 11 bases unmatched. Germline-derived CDR1 and CDR2 are SGHTA and FQGNSA. This CDR3 spans 19 amino acids. CDR3 sequence: CASSLRWASGESSYNEQFF. DNA for the CDR3: TGTGCCAGCAGCTTAAGGTGGGCTAGCGGGGAAAGCTCCTACAATGAGCAGTTCTTC.

The chain carries TRBV5-8 and TRBJ2-1; TRBD2 agrees at 8 bases. Germline lookup yields CDR1 SGHTS and CDR2 YDEGEE. This CDR3 has 16 residues. V shed 9 bases and J 2 bases; nucleotides not matched to a gene: 13. CDR3 loop: CATNSGGAGPYNEQFF. CDR3 in DNA: TGTGCCACCAATTCCGGGGGGGCAGGCCCCTACAATGAGCAGTTCTTC.

The CDR3 nucleotides read TGTGCCAGCAGCGTAGCTGGCGGGGGAGGCAGGGGGCTATTGAACTCCTACAATGAGCAGTTCTTC. It translates to CASSVAGGGGRGLLNSYNEQFF. The chain couples TRBV9 to TRBJ2-1, with D perhaps matching TRBD1 (8 bases). Trimming removed 0 bases from V and 0 bases from J, with 28 bases in between. This CDR3 contains 22 residues. CDR1 and CDR2 from the germline V gene are SGDLS and YYNGEE.

J is TRBJ2-5 and V is TRBV7-9; tentatively, D is TRBD1 (6 bases). The CDR3 extends over 11 amino acids. Germline lookup yields CDR1 SEHNR and CDR2 FQNEAQ (reference sequence). The CDR3 reads CAAPRGETQYF. Here the CDR3 DNA reads TGTGCGGCCCCAAGGGGGGAGACCCAGTACTTC.

V is TRBV4-1 and J is TRBJ1-2, with a weak D call TRBD1 (6 bases). The V gene's germline CDR1 is MGHRA and CDR2 YSYEKL. The ends were cut back, 2 bases at V and 1 base at J, with 11 bases in the middle. CDR3 length: 15 residues. The CDR3 sequence is CASSQSRTVNYGYTF. The CDR3 nucleotides read TGCGCCAGCAGCCAATCAAGGACAGTTAACTATGGCTACACCTTC.